The entry below gives a single TCR beta chain sequence along with its context. Its antigen is not known. CDR3 size: 14 residues. V was shortened by 8 bases and J by 4 bases, with 17 bases between the two germline ends. Whole blood, around 2.5 ml, came from adult healthy volunteers. TCR cDNA received a 3' ligated oligonucleotide that carried a UMI. The sample comes from a study of naive and memory T cell subsets. Blood and skin TCR RNA was reverse transcribed with alpha and beta constant primers. Ligated cDNA underwent four rounds of PCR with nested alpha and beta constant region primers and SP2. A single record per CDR3 protein comes from TCRdb applying MiXCR to the 5' RACE reads. The sample shows tens of thousands of distinct CDR3 sequences, less than 25% of them seen only once. The study, taken as a whole, reports: Potentially, T cell activation and differentiation skew this RNA-based measurement.

The chain couples TRBV12-3 or TRBV12-4 to TRBJ1-2, with D unresolved. This TCR was recovered from a female donor in good health. The CDR3 sequence: CASSPSGTPYGYTF. In DNA form, the CDR3 reads TGTGCCAGCTCTCCATCAGGCACACCCTATGGCTACACCTTC.